These 24 T cell receptor beta chains were sequenced from one sample in a study of radiation and T cells in renal cell carcinoma. The sample's time point: blood 4 weeks post-SBRT, at nephrectomy. Indicated treatment: 15 Gy SBRT to primary tumor, nephrectomy 4 weeks later. Using immunoSEQ multiplex PCR, the repertoire was profiled, and TCRdb retains in-frame clones only, with some absent. The table shows 130,000 to 150,000 clones, with 86% occurring only once. Sequencing was performed on blood, taken from a patient whose treatment included radiotherapy and nephrectomy. These receptors were collected from a woman between 50 and 59 years old with renal cell carcinoma.

The chain joins TRBV5-1 to TRBJ1-2; tentatively, D is TRBD1 (6 bases). The V end lost 4 bases, the J end lost 6 bases, and 19 bases lay between the germline ends. CDR1 and CDR2 from the germline V gene are SGHRS and YFSETQ. The CDR3 is 15 amino acids. For the CDR3, the DNA is TGCGCCAGCAGCCTCGAACAGGGCGAGGGTGATGGCTACACCTTC. Its translation: CASSLEQGEGDGYTF.

The V call is TRBV2, the J call TRBJ2-2; D unresolved. Germline V gives CDR1 SNHLY, CDR2 FYNNEI. The CDR3 loop spans 14 amino acids. The germline V and J ends were trimmed by 7 bases and 0 bases, with 9 bases remaining between them. CDR3 DNA sequence: TGTGCCAGCACCCCCAGGACGAACACCGGGGAGCTGTTTTTT. It encodes CASTPRTNTGELFF. Full variable domain (remainder filled in from reference TRBV2 and TRBJ2-2): EPEVTQTPSHQVTQMGQEVILRCVPISNHLYFYWYRQILGQKVEFLVSFYNNEISEKSEIFDDQFSVERPDGSNFTLKIRSTKLEDSAMYFCASTPRTNTGELFFGEGSRLTVL.

The chain recombines TRBV6-5 with TRBJ1-2, with TRBD1 as a possible D gene (5 bases). Germline CDR1 is MNHEY and CDR2 is SVGAGI. V was clipped by 0 bases and J by 7 bases, with 12 bases between them. The CDR3 spans 14 residues. The CDR3 here is CASSYSVGVGGYTF. CDR3 in DNA: TGTGCCAGCAGTTACTCAGTAGGGGTTGGTGGCTACACCTTC.

The V gene is TRBV6-5, the J gene TRBJ2-2; D is unclear. V was trimmed by 2 bases and J by 0 bases, leaving 4 bases between them. In germline, CDR1 is MNHEY, CDR2 SVGAGI. The CDR3 sequence is 14 residues long. The CDR3, as DNA: TGTGCCAGCAGTTACAGGGCGAACACCGGGGAGCTGTTTTTT. It yields the protein CASSYRANTGELFF.

V is TRBV28 and J is TRBJ1-2; tentative D call: TRBD1 (5 bases). This CDR3 has 11 amino acids. The V and J ends lost 11 bases and 3 bases respectively, with 10 bases between them. Germline CDR1 reads MDHEN; CDR2 reads SYDVKM. The CDR3 bases are TGTGCCGCGGGGCGCGACTATGGCTACACCTTC. As protein: CAAGRDYGYTF.

A word on this clone: The same CDR3 is also encoded by other DNA sequences in this sample. The V call is TRBV18, the J call TRBJ1-5, with 7 bases fitting TRBD1. The CDR3 extends over 13 amino acids. V gave up 6 bases and J gave up 4 bases; unmatched junction bases: 3. From germline, CDR1 is KGHSH and CDR2 LQKENI. The CDR3 DNA is TGTGCCAGCTCTCCGGGACAGAATCAGCCCCAGCATTTT. Protein product: CASSPGQNQPQHF.

The chain carries TRBV6-1 and TRBJ2-7; no definite D call. This CDR3 is 12 amino acids long. V was pared by 6 bases and J by 7 bases, with 13 bases between. Germline CDR1 reads MNHNS; CDR2 reads SASEGT. CDR3: CASRDGAGEQYF. CDR3 sequence (DNA): TGTGCCAGCAGGGATGGAGCTGGGGAGCAGTACTTC.

The chain links TRBV7-7 to TRBJ2-5, with D perhaps matching TRBD2 (5 bases). Germline CDR1 SSHAT, CDR2 FNYEAQ (reference sequence). This CDR3 has 14 residues. V dropped 3 bases and J dropped 0 bases, with 8 bases sitting between them. The CDR3 is CASSFGGYQETQYF. CDR3 DNA: TGTGCCAGCAGCTTCGGCGGGTACCAAGAGACCCAGTACTTC.

This chain links TRBV4-3 with TRBJ2-2, with a tentative D call TRBD1 (6 bases). The germline V gene encodes CDR1 LGHNA and CDR2 YSLEER. Trimming removed 0 bases from V and 5 bases from J, with 13 bases in between. The CDR3 is 16 amino acids. This CDR3 is CASSQERVQGTGELFF. The CDR3 nucleotides read TGCGCCAGCAGCCAAGAACGGGTACAGGGAACCGGGGAGCTGTTTTTT.

The chain links TRBV4-1 to TRBJ1-5; 7 nucleotides match TRBD1. The CDR3 spans 17 residues. The V gene end was trimmed by 2 bases and the J gene end by 7 bases; junction bases not matched to a gene: 14. Germline CDR1 and CDR2: MGHRA and YSYEKL. CDR3 region: CASSQTSPTGLGQPQHF. The CDR3, as DNA: TGCGCCAGCAGCCAAACCTCACCGACAGGGCTTGGACAGCCCCAGCATTTT.

V and J are TRBV6-1 and TRBJ2-7; 7 bases match TRBD1. CDR1 MNHNS and CDR2 SASEGT come from the germline V gene. V was pared by 6 bases and J by 2 bases, with 10 bases of the junction left unmatched. The CDR3 has 15 residues. The DNA for the CDR3 is TGTGCCAGCAGCGGTAACAGGGGCCAGCCCTACGAGCAGTACTTC. Protein product: CASSGNRGQPYEQYF.

The CDR3 loop reads CASSHKTQGWNEKLFF. The DNA of the CDR3 is TGCGCCAGCAGCCATAAAACGCAGGGATGGAATGAAAAACTGTTTTTT. The V call is TRBV4-1, the J call TRBJ1-4; D may be TRBD1 (5 bases). Trimming pared 3 bases from V and 5 bases from J, leaving 16 bases between. From germline, CDR1 is MGHRA and CDR2 YSYEKL. The CDR3 totals 16 residues.

The chain links TRBV6-1 to TRBJ2-7, with 14 positions matching TRBD2. The germline gives CDR1 MNHNS, CDR2 SASEGT. The trim removed 3 bases at V and 4 bases at J, leaving 2 bases unmatched. This CDR3 is 15 amino acids long. For the CDR3, the DNA is TGTGCCAGCAGTGACGGGACTAGCGGGGGATACGAGCAGTACTTC. Translated: CASSDGTSGGYEQYF.

The chain couples TRBV9 to TRBJ2-3; 7 bases map to TRBD1. The CDR3 sequence is 15 residues long. V gave up 0 bases and J gave up 4 bases; unmatched junction bases: 5. CDR1 is SGDLS and CDR2 is YYNGEE in the germline V gene. The CDR3 here is CASSVAVGGPDTQYF. The DNA of the CDR3 is TGTGCCAGCAGCGTAGCGGTAGGGGGCCCAGATACGCAGTATTTT.

The rearrangement uses TRBV19 and TRBJ2-5; D is perhaps TRBD1 (6 bases). The V end lost 4 bases, the J end lost 5 bases, and 11 bases lay between the germline ends. Germline CDR1 and CDR2: LNHDA and SQIVND (reference sequence). This CDR3 spans 13 amino acids. The CDR3 spells CASSTTRGETQYF. The DNA for the CDR3 is TGTGCCAGTAGTACCACTAGGGGGGAGACCCAGTACTTC.

The chain combines TRBV9 with TRBJ1-6; D remains unclear. Germline CDR1 reads SGDLS; CDR2 reads YYNGEE. The length of the CDR3 is 18 residues. Trimming shortened V by 0 bases and J by 0 bases, and 13 bases separated the two germline ends. The CDR3, as DNA: TGTGCCAGCAGCGTAGGTGACGCCCCAAGCTCCTATAATTCACCCCTCCACTTT. Translating gives CASSVGDAPSSYNSPLHF.

The V call is TRBV18, the J call TRBJ2-7; no clear D gene. Germline values: CDR1 KGHSH, CDR2 LQKENI. Trimming removed 6 bases from V and 3 bases from J, with 12 bases in between. This CDR3 has 13 residues. The CDR3 DNA reads TGTGCCAGCTCGTCCGGAACAGACTACGAGCAGTACTTC. Protein product: CASSSGTDYEQYF.

V and J are TRBV18 and TRBJ2-5; D is possibly TRBD1 or TRBD2 (7 bases each). V was pared by 6 bases and J by 2 bases, with 19 bases between. The CDR3 runs to 16 residues. Germline CDR1 reads KGHSH; CDR2 reads LQKENI. The CDR3 region has the DNA TGTGCCAGCTCTCCAGGGGGGGGAGCACCACAAGAGACCCAGTACTTC. It yields the protein CASSPGGGAPQETQYF.

This clone occurred a few times. The V gene is TRBV2, the J gene TRBJ2-2; perhaps TRBD2 as D (6 bases). The CDR3 length is 16 residues. Per germline, CDR1 SNHLY and CDR2 FYNNEI. V shed 7 bases and J shed 8 bases, with 23 bases lying between them. CDR3 protein: CASMEGTTLDVGELFF. In DNA, the CDR3 is TGTGCCAGCATGGAGGGGACGACCTTGGATGTTGGGGAGCTGTTTTTT.

This sequence joins TRBV7-9 and TRBJ1-2; D is ambiguous. The CDR3 sequence is 14 residues long. V gave up 3 bases and J gave up 1 base, with 9 bases separating them. The germline CDR1 and CDR2 sequences are SEHNR and FQNEAQ (reference sequence). The CDR3 is CASSLVGINYGYTF. Written as DNA, the CDR3 is TGTGCCAGCAGCTTGGTGGGGATTAACTATGGCTACACCTTC.

This clone has at least ten counts. The chain recombines TRBV11-2 with TRBJ2-3; no clear D. The V end lost 1 base, the J end lost 5 bases, and 13 bases lay between the germline ends. The V gene's germline CDR1 is SGHAT and CDR2 FQNNGV. This CDR3 has 15 amino acids. CDR3 in amino acids: CASSLAEMGRDTQYF. As DNA, the CDR3 is TGTGCCAGCAGCTTAGCAGAAATGGGTCGAGATACGCAGTATTTT.

The rearrangement joins TRBV6-5 to TRBJ1-4; 10 bases line up with TRBD1. Germline lookup yields CDR1 MNHEY and CDR2 SVGAGI. This CDR3 is 14 amino acids long. Germline trimming cut 2 bases from V and 7 bases from J; bases unmatched to any gene: 1. CDR3 bases: TGTGCCAGCAGTTACGGGACAGGGGTTGAAAAACTGTTTTTT. Amino acids: CASSYGTGVEKLFF.

CDR3 protein: CASSFQDRHREYF. For the CDR3, the DNA is TGTGCCAGCAGTTTTCAGGACCGACACCGGGAGTACTTC. V is TRBV28 and J is TRBJ2-7; D is unresolved. Deletions cut 3 bases from V and 11 bases from J, with 17 bases between. The CDR3 is made up of 13 amino acids. CDR1 MDHEN and CDR2 SYDVKM come from the germline V gene.

This chain uses TRBV18 with TRBJ1-4, with D maybe TRBD1 (5 bases). CDR1 KGHSH and CDR2 LQKENI come from the germline V gene. This CDR3 spans 16 amino acids. V was cut by 3 bases and J by 8 bases, with 19 bases left in between. CDR3 nucleotides: TGTGCCAGCTCACCGAACTACAGGTCACGGGGGGAAAAACTGTTTTTT. Encoded protein: CASSPNYRSRGEKLFF.